This T cell receptor beta chain was observed in a study of T-cell reconstitution after alpha-beta-depleted transplantation in children. As it was prepared, the TCRbeta library received unique molecular identifiers. TCRdb ran MiXCR on the PCR reads and lists one entry per CDR3 protein. The sample includes around 800,000 distinct CDR3 sequences, around 17% seen only once; the top ten take approximately 5%. Findings and caveats of the study: Hyperexpanded clones declined; after one year, newly produced T cells mostly supplied diversity.

Germline loops: CDR1 MGHDK, CDR2 SYGVNS. The CDR3 runs 16 residues. J was trimmed by 3 bases and V by 4 bases; bases with no gene match: 10. Of note for this clonotype: Its target is not known.

The sample in question was PBMCs, mostly from graft donor cells, obtained 360 days after TCRalphabeta/CD19-depleted stem cell transplant. This receptor was taken from a male patient younger than 18 who had a stem cell transplant for acute lymphoblastic leukemia, so the T cells may come from the graft donor. This chain joins TRBV25-1 and TRBJ1-2; 8 bases align to TRBD1. CDR3 sequence reads: CASSGTGQGNYYGYTF. As DNA, the CDR3 is TGTGCCAGCAGTGGAACTGGACAGGGAAACTACTATGGCTACACCTTC.